The 25 T cell receptor beta chains below come from one sample, sequenced in a study of blood T cell repertoires in COVID-19. This table comes from immunoSEQ multiplex PCR, and its TCRdb copy is limited to in-frame clones, with some not included. This sample yields 150,000 to 200,000 clones, of which about 87% are seen a single time; around 12% belongs to the top ten. Sequencing used peripheral blood. All receptors come from a woman in her 70s with COVID-19, enrolled during active disease.

The chain links TRBV27 to TRBJ1-6; D not certain. The CDR3 totals 16 residues. Germline V gene lookup returns CDR1 MNHEY and CDR2 SMNVEV (reference sequence). Trimming cost V 6 bases and J 6 bases, with 18 bases left between them. The CDR3 DNA follows: TGTGCCAGCAGCCCGCTCGCGCCAGGCAGTAATTCACCCCTCCACTTT. Residues: CASSPLAPGSNSPLHF.

This clone was seen a few times. The chain couples TRBV19 to TRBJ1-4; D ambiguous. The CDR3 covers 16 residues. Trimming removed 6 bases from V and 0 bases from J, with 14 bases in between. The germline V gene encodes CDR1 LNHDA and CDR2 SQIVND (reference sequence). The CDR3 sequence: CASSPEDWSTNEKLFF. In DNA, the CDR3 is TGTGCCAGTAGCCCTGAGGATTGGTCAACTAATGAAAAACTGTTTTTT.

The chain carries TRBV9 and TRBJ2-2, with D possibly TRBD1 on 5 matching bases. V gave up 3 bases and J gave up 4 bases, with 10 bases separating them. The CDR3 spans 14 residues. Germline CDR1 SGDLS, CDR2 YYNGEE. DNA for the CDR3: TGTGCCAGCAGCGGGACAACCGCCACCGGGGAGCTGTTTTTT. Translated: CASSGTTATGELFF. Full variable domain (remainder filled in from reference TRBV9 and TRBJ2-2): DSGVTQTPKHLITATGQRVTLRCSPRSGDLSVYWYQQSLDQGLQFLIQYYNGEERAKGNILERFSAQQFPDLHSELNLSSLELGDSALYFCASSGTTATGELFFGEGSRLTVL.

This clone was observed a single time. V usage is TRBV7-2 and J usage is TRBJ2-7; D is perhaps TRBD2 (6 bases). CDR3 length: 15 residues. Germline-derived CDR1 and CDR2 are SGHTA and FQGNSA. Trimming shortened V by 4 bases and J by 3 bases, and 16 bases separated the two germline ends. The CDR3 here is CASSWAKGLGYEQYF. Here the CDR3 DNA reads TGTGCCAGCAGCTGGGCGAAGGGACTGGGCTACGAGCAGTACTTC.

This clone was observed once. The CDR3 nucleotides are TGTGCCAGTAGTATAACAGATTGGAACACTGAAGCTTTCTTT. The encoded protein is CASSITDWNTEAFF. The chain combines TRBV19 with TRBJ1-1; no firm D call. V was cut by 2 bases and J by 1 base, with 8 bases left in between. Germline lookup yields CDR1 LNHDA and CDR2 SQIVND (reference sequence). The CDR3 is 14 residues long.

The chain employs TRBV28 and TRBJ2-3; D may be TRBD2 (5 bases). Trimming removed 2 bases from V and 8 bases from J, with 17 bases in between. Germline V gives CDR1 MDHEN, CDR2 SYDVKM. The CDR3 covers 15 residues. The CDR3 sequence is CASSLPELGRGTQYF. The CDR3 nucleotides read TGTGCCAGCAGTTTACCTGAGCTCGGACGGGGTACGCAGTATTTT.

This rearrangement joins TRBV5-6 to TRBJ2-1; TRBD1 matches 7 bases. The CDR3 runs to 14 residues. V was pared by 2 bases and J by 6 bases, with 5 bases of the junction left unmatched. The germline gives CDR1 SGHDT, CDR2 YYEEEE. The CDR3 nucleotides read TGTGCCAGCAGCTTAGGGGGCTCCGGCAATGAGCAGTTCTTC. It yields the protein CASSLGGSGNEQFF.

The chain has TRBV28 and TRBJ1-4; TRBD1 agrees at 7 bases. In germline, CDR1 is MDHEN, CDR2 SYDVKM. This CDR3 has 12 amino acids. The junction had 6 bases not matched to a gene; V was cut back by 10 bases and J by 7 bases. CDR3 bases: TGTGCCATTAGGGGGCCGGGTGAAAAACTGTTTTTT. Its protein product is CAIRGPGEKLFF.

Here the CDR3 DNA reads TGTGCCAGTAGTGCTGACAGACCCGGGACATACTACAATGAGCAGTTCTTC. Translated: CASSADRPGTYYNEQFF. This chain uses TRBV19 with TRBJ2-1; maybe TRBD1 (6 bases). The V end lost 5 bases, the J end lost 3 bases, and 20 bases lay between the germline ends. The CDR3 contains 17 residues. Germline values: CDR1 LNHDA, CDR2 SQIVND (reference sequence).

The chain employs TRBV7-3 and TRBJ1-6; D is ambiguous. The V gene's germline CDR1 is SGHTA and CDR2 FQGTGA. With 2 bases removed from V and 6 bases from J, the gap between germline ends came to 11 bases. This CDR3 comprises 15 residues. CDR3 residues: CASSLFEQPNSPLHF. DNA of the CDR3: TGTGCCAGCAGCTTATTTGAACAGCCTAATTCACCCCTCCACTTT.

This CDR3 is CASSERPGVFLGANVLTF. DNA for the CDR3: TGTGCCAGCAGTGAAAGGCCAGGGGTGTTTCTTGGGGCCAACGTCCTGACTTTC. This sequence joins TRBV2 and TRBJ2-6, with a possible D match to TRBD1 (6 bases). CDR3 size: 18 residues. Trimming stripped 2 bases from V and 3 bases from J, with 17 bases between. The germline gives CDR1 SNHLY, CDR2 FYNNEI.

The chain combines TRBV6-5 with TRBJ1-2, with 9 bases that match TRBD1. CDR3 length: 15 amino acids. V dropped 6 bases and J dropped 4; count of bases not matched to a gene: 9. The germline V gene has CDR1 MNHEY and CDR2 SVGAGI. CDR3: CASRKQGASGYGYTF. For the CDR3, the DNA is TGTGCCAGCAGAAAACAGGGGGCTTCGGGCTATGGCTACACCTTC.

This clone was counted once. The chain links TRBV5-1 to TRBJ2-7; 16 nucleotides match TRBD2. Germline lookup yields CDR1 SGHRS and CDR2 YFSETQ. J lost 6 bases, V lost 3 bases, and 6 bases had no gene match. The CDR3 runs 16 residues. The CDR3 nucleotides are TGCGCCAGCAGCTCCGGGACTAGCGGGAGGGCCGGCGAGCAGTACTTC. The encoded protein is CASSSGTSGRAGEQYF.

This clone has only one observation. The chain joins TRBV4-1 to TRBJ2-6; D not certain. Per the germline V gene, CDR1 is MGHRA and CDR2 is YSYEKL. V was cut by 4 bases and J by 2 bases, with 3 bases left in between. The CDR3 has 13 residues. The CDR3 loop reads CASSPPGANVLTF. The CDR3 DNA reads as TGCGCCAGCAGCCCTCCTGGGGCCAACGTCCTGACTTTC.

The chain has TRBV6-4 and TRBJ2-3; 10 nucleotides match TRBD2. V trimming: 3 bases; J trimming: 3 bases; junction bases outside the gene matches: 6. Looked up from germline, CDR1 is MRHNA and CDR2 is SNTAGT. The length of the CDR3 is 16 residues. The CDR3 protein is CASSETAGGRTDTQYF. CDR3 bases: TGTGCCAGCAGTGAAACAGCGGGAGGGAGGACAGATACGCAGTATTTT.

The genes are TRBV2 and TRBJ1-5, with D unclear. V lost 4 bases and J lost 1, with 8 bases in between. Germline V gene data show CDR1 as SNHLY and CDR2 as FYNNEI. This CDR3 has 14 residues. CDR3 sequence (DNA): TGTGCCAGCAGTGTCGGAGGGAGCAATCAGCCCCAGCATTTT. Its protein is CASSVGGSNQPQHF. The variable domain in full, completed from reference TRBV2 and TRBJ1-5, reads EPEVTQTPSHQVTQMGQEVILRCVPISNHLYFYWYRQILGQKVEFLVSFYNNEISEKSEIFDDQFSVERPDGSNFTLKIRSTKLEDSAMYFCASSVGGSNQPQHFGDGTRLSIL.

The chain is built from TRBV28 and TRBJ2-5, with 10 nucleotides matching TRBD1. The CDR3 has 16 amino acids. CDR1 MDHEN and CDR2 SYDVKM come from the germline V gene. Trimming removed 6 bases from V and 5 bases from J; junction bases left unmatched: 12. The CDR3 region is CASSTDRGFLGETQYF. The CDR3, as DNA: TGTGCCAGCAGCACGGACAGGGGGTTTCTAGGGGAGACCCAGTACTTC.

The V and J genes are TRBV28 and TRBJ1-1; 11 bases line up with TRBD1. The germline gives CDR1 MDHEN, CDR2 SYDVKM. V dropped 1 base and J dropped 5; count of bases not matched to a gene: 15. The CDR3 has 19 amino acids. CDR3 DNA sequence: TGTGCCAGCAGTTTATCCACATTGGGCGGGGACAGGGGGAGGACTGAAGCTTTCTTT. Its protein product is CASSLSTLGGDRGRTEAFF.

The CDR3 protein is CASSSYGYTF. The CDR3 DNA sequence: TGTGCCAGCAGTTCGTATGGCTACACCTTC. The rearrangement joins TRBV6-2 or TRBV6-3 to TRBJ1-2; no definite D call. The CDR3 extends over 10 amino acids. Trimming pared 4 bases from V and 5 bases from J, leaving 2 bases between. Germline V CDR1 and CDR2: MNHEY, SVGEGT.

V gene TRBV7-2 combines with J gene TRBJ2-3, with a weak D call TRBD2 (6 bases). Deletions cut 5 bases from V and 0 bases from J, with 12 bases between. Germline V gene lookup returns CDR1 SGHTA and CDR2 FQGNSA. CDR3 length: 15 residues. In DNA, the CDR3 is TGTGCCAGCAGCCCGCGCGGGGTTAGCACAGATACGCAGTATTTT. Its translation: CASSPRGVSTDTQYF.

Of note for this clone: At one of its ends the junction is not consistent with the germline gene, which may arise from a read error. The chain is built from TRBV6-1 and TRBJ1-2, with 9 bases aligning to TRBD1. CDR1 and CDR2 (germline): MNHNS, SASEGT. This CDR3 is 15 amino acids long. CDR3 in amino acids: CASNENRGPWYGYTF. The CDR3 nucleotides are TGTGCCAGCAATGAAAACAGGGGGCCGTGGTATGGCTACACCTTC.

The CDR3 DNA reads as TGTGCCAGCAGCCCGCGACAGGGGGAAGGAGATACGCAGTATTTT. Residues: CASSPRQGEGDTQYF. The chain combines TRBV11-3 with TRBJ2-3; 9 bases match TRBD1. The CDR3 runs 15 residues. Trimming at V came to 5 bases and at J to 5 bases, leaving 8 bases not matched to a gene. Germline V CDR1 and CDR2: SGHNT, YENEEA. The entire variable domain, with the rest obtained from reference TRBV11-3 and TRBJ2-3, is as follows: EAGVVQSPRYKIIEKKQPVAFWCNPISGHNTLYWYLQNLGQGPELLIRYENEEAVDDSQLPKDRFSAERLKGVDSTLKIQPAELGDSAVYLCASSPRQGEGDTQYFGPGTRLTVL.

V and J are TRBV27 and TRBJ2-7; the match to TRBD1 covers 7 bases. Germline values: CDR1 MNHEY, CDR2 SMNVEV (reference sequence). The trim removed 6 bases at V and 5 bases at J, leaving 7 bases unmatched. The CDR3 covers 13 residues. The CDR3 protein is CASRMTGQHEQYF. The CDR3 DNA sequence: TGTGCCAGCAGGATGACAGGGCAACACGAGCAGTACTTC.

This clone came up a few times. This chain joins TRBV30 and TRBJ1-1; TRBD1 agrees at 8 bases. J was trimmed by 8 bases and V by 2 bases; bases with no gene match: 7. CDR1 GTSNPN and CDR2 SVGIG come from the germline V gene (reference sequence). The CDR3 is 13 residues long. As DNA, the CDR3 is TGTGCCTGGAGTTTCACAGGGGGAGGAGAAGCTTTCTTT. Translated: CAWSFTGGGEAFF.

The CDR3 protein is CASSLGVQGISTDTQYF. Here the CDR3 DNA reads TGCGCCAGCAGCTTGGGGGTACAGGGCATTAGCACAGATACGCAGTATTTT. The V gene is TRBV5-1, the J gene TRBJ2-3; possibly TRBD1 for D (6 bases). Deletions cut 0 bases from V and 0 bases from J, with 14 bases between. This CDR3 has 17 amino acids. Germline CDR1 is SGHRS and CDR2 is YFSETQ.